Sequencing of this T cell receptor beta chain was carried out in a study of cytomegalovirus exposure and HLA in healthy donors. Method: immunoSEQ multiplex PCR; TCRdb's copy keeps in-frame clones and lacks some. The data show fewer than 250,000 clones, with about 83% seen just once and less than 3% held by the top ten. The sequencing sample was made of PBMCs. This TCR was sampled from a man between 18 and 29 years old in good health and CMV-seronegative.

For the CDR3, the DNA is TGCGCCAGCAGCTTGGCTCAGGCTACCCAGTACTTC. This sequence encodes CASSLAQATQYF. This chain connects TRBV5-1 to TRBJ2-5; D is uncertain. V was pared by 0 bases and J by 8 bases, with 8 bases between. Germline V gene sequence: CDR1 SGHRS, CDR2 YFSETQ. CDR3 length equals 12 residues. Drawing the rest from reference TRBV5-1 and TRBJ2-5, the complete variable domain is KAGVTQTPRYLIKTRGQQVTLSCSPISGHRSVSWYQQTPGQGLQFLFEYFSETQRNKGNFPGRFSGRQFSNSRSEMNVSTLELGDSALYLCASSLAQATQYFGPGTRLLVL.